Below are 30 T cell receptor beta chains sequenced from a single sample in a study of blood T cell repertoires in COVID-19. Sequenced by immunoSEQ multiplex PCR; TCRdb stores in-frame clones only, minus some. The table records roughly 160,000 clones, around 83% of them present only once. The source material was peripheral blood. Receptors originate from a woman between 45 and 65 years old with COVID-19, enrolled during active disease.

The V and J genes are TRBV7-8 and TRBJ1-2; TRBD1 aligns across 7 bases. The CDR3 length is 17 residues. With 4 bases clipped from V and 5 bases from J, the junction kept 16 bases outside the gene matches. Germline lookup yields CDR1 SGHVS and CDR2 FQNEAQ. The CDR3 region has the DNA TGTGCCAGCAGCTCCCTCGCCCCGCGACAGGGTGTTTATGGCTACACCTTC. Translated, it gives CASSSLAPRQGVYGYTF. Variable domain in full (rest from reference TRBV7-8 and TRBJ1-2): GAGVSQSPRYKVAKRGQDVALRCDPISGHVSLFWYQQALGQGPEFLTYFQNEAQLDKSGLPSDRFFAERPEGSVSTLKIQRTQQEDSAVYLCASSSLAPRQGVYGYTFGSGTRLTVV.

The chain couples TRBV10-2 to TRBJ2-5, with D possibly being TRBD2 (6 bases). Germline V gives CDR1 WSHSY, CDR2 SAAADI. V lost 3 bases and J lost 9, with 14 bases in between. CDR3 length: 13 amino acids. In DNA, the CDR3 is TGCGCCAGCAGTGAAGTGGGGCCGGGGGCCCAGTACTTC. Encoded protein: CASSEVGPGAQYF.

This sequence joins TRBV10-3 and TRBJ2-3; maybe TRBD1 (5 bases). This CDR3 has 12 residues. Germline V CDR1 and CDR2: ENHRY, SYGVKD. The V end lost 8 bases, the J end lost 4 bases, and 10 bases lay between the germline ends. Here the CDR3 reads CAIAKGSDTQYF. The CDR3 nucleotides are TGTGCCATCGCAAAGGGGTCAGATACGCAGTATTTT.

This rearrangement joins TRBV5-4 to TRBJ2-3; 9 bases match TRBD2. Trimming at V came to 2 bases and at J to 4 bases, leaving 11 bases not matched to a gene. Germline CDR1 SGHNT, CDR2 YYREEE (reference sequence). The CDR3 spans 17 residues. CDR3: CASSFLTSGRIADTQYF. CDR3 in DNA: TGTGCCAGCAGCTTTTTAACTAGCGGGCGAATCGCAGATACGCAGTATTTT.

The chain links TRBV19 to TRBJ2-1; tentatively, D is TRBD1 (5 bases). The germline gives CDR1 LNHDA, CDR2 SQIVND (reference sequence). Trimming cost V 3 bases and J 4 bases, with 13 bases left between them. This CDR3 has 15 residues. The CDR3 reads CASSMGLNPYNEQFF. The CDR3 nucleotides read TGTGCCAGTAGTATGGGGCTAAACCCATACAATGAGCAGTTCTTC.

V is TRBV6-5 and J is TRBJ1-2; D might be TRBD1 (5 bases). This CDR3 region has 11 residues. Germline assignment: CDR1 MNHEY and CDR2 SVGAGI. CDR3 DNA: TGTGCAGCCCGGACACTCTATGGCTACACCTTC. The encoded protein is CAARTLYGYTF.

This rearrangement joins TRBV6-5 to TRBJ2-7; 7 bases line up with TRBD2. Germline V CDR1 and CDR2: MNHEY, SVGAGI. V lost 2 bases to trimming and J lost 3 bases; unmatched junction nucleotides: 10. The CDR3 extends over 16 amino acids. The DNA for the CDR3 is TGTGCCAGCAGTTACGGAGCGGGACCTACCGGCTACGAGCAGTACTTC. The encoded protein is CASSYGAGPTGYEQYF.

The chain uses TRBV6-4 and TRBJ1-4, with D uncertain. V was shortened by 5 bases and J by 8 bases, with 15 bases between the two germline ends. Germline CDR1 reads MRHNA; CDR2 reads SNTAGT. The CDR3 consists of 14 residues. CDR3 nucleotide sequence: TGTGCCAGCAGTAAACCAGGACTTGAGGAAAAACTGTTTTTT. Encoded protein: CASSKPGLEEKLFF.

The rearrangement joins TRBV6-2 or TRBV6-3 to TRBJ1-2; D might be TRBD1 (5 bases). Trimming left V 5 bases short and J 8 bases short, with 21 bases between. CDR1 MNHEY and CDR2 SVGEGT come from the germline V gene. The CDR3 has 15 amino acids. CDR3 region: CASSQTSGQLKGYTF. The DNA for the CDR3 is TGTGCCAGCAGTCAAACCTCCGGACAATTAAAGGGCTACACCTTC.

The V gene is TRBV11-2, the J gene TRBJ1-6; D not resolved. CDR3 length: 15 residues. Germline CDR1 and CDR2: SGHAT and FQNNGV. Trimming pared 6 bases from V and 5 bases from J, leaving 14 bases between. CDR3 sequence reads: CASRQAVINNSPLHF. The CDR3 nucleotides are TGTGCCAGCAGGCAGGCCGTGATTAATAATTCACCCCTCCACTTT.

The rearrangement uses TRBV18 and TRBJ2-2; D not certain. The CDR3 runs 14 residues. The germline CDR1 and CDR2 sequences are KGHSH and LQKENI. The V end lost 2 bases, the J end lost 2 bases, and 6 bases lay between the germline ends. CDR3 DNA: TGTGCCAGCTCACCAGCAGTAAACACCGGGGAGCTGTTTTTT. It yields the protein CASSPAVNTGELFF. Combining the CDR3 with reference TRBV18 and TRBJ2-2 gives the whole variable domain NAGVMQNPRHLVRRRGQEARLRCSPMKGHSHVYWYRQLPEEGLKFMVYLQKENIIDESGMPKERFSAEFPKEGPSILRIQQVVRGDSAAYFCASSPAVNTGELFFGEGSRLTVL.

A few counts support this clone. The J gene is TRBJ2-2, the V gene TRBV4-1; 14 positions agree with TRBD2. The CDR3 runs to 16 residues. The germline CDR1 and CDR2 sequences are MGHRA and YSYEKL. Trimming took 4 bases from V and 7 from J; bases not matched to a gene: 5. DNA of the CDR3: TGCGCCAGCAGCCGGGGACTAGCGGGGGAGGTCGGGGAGCTGTTTTTT. It codes for CASSRGLAGEVGELFF.

Of note for this clone: Compared with germline, one end of the junction differs, possibly owing to a read error. This chain uses TRBV3-1 (or the pseudogene TRBV3-2) with TRBJ2-3; 9 bases line up with TRBD2. In germline, CDR1 is LGHDT, CDR2 YNNKEL (reference sequence). This CDR3 region has 13 residues. CDR3: CASSQLSGGPSDF. CDR3 sequence (DNA): TGTGCCAGCAGCCAACTTAGCGGGGGCCCCAGCGATTTT.

The chain has TRBV2 and TRBJ1-1, with D perhaps TRBD1 (6 bases). CDR1 is SNHLY and CDR2 is FYNNEI in the germline V gene. V was shortened by 4 bases and J by 4 bases, with 10 bases between the two germline ends. This CDR3 has 13 amino acids. CDR3 protein: CASSGQVITEAFF. The CDR3 region has the DNA TGTGCCAGCAGTGGACAGGTTATCACTGAAGCTTTCTTT.

V usage is TRBV28 and J usage is TRBJ1-3; 10 bases align to TRBD1. V trimming: 5 bases; J trimming: 5 bases; junction bases outside the gene matches: 9. The CDR3 covers 16 residues. Germline V gives CDR1 MDHEN, CDR2 SYDVKM. The CDR3 region has the DNA TGTGCCAGCAGTCATCAGACAGGGGGCTCAAGAAACACCATATATTTT. Translated, it gives CASSHQTGGSRNTIYF.

As for this clone: Other nucleotide sequences in the sample specify the same CDR3. The chain has TRBV3-1 (or the pseudogene TRBV3-2) and TRBJ1-3, with unresolved D. The CDR3 has 13 amino acids. Deletions cut 0 bases from V and 4 bases from J, with 4 bases between. Germline V gene sequence: CDR1 LGHDT, CDR2 YNNKEL (reference sequence). This chain's CDR3 is CASSQDRGNTIYF. In DNA form, the CDR3 reads TGTGCCAGCAGCCAAGATAGAGGAAACACCATATATTTT.

The chain uses TRBV5-1 and TRBJ1-3; D is ambiguous. Germline V lookup: CDR1 SGHRS, CDR2 YFSETQ. The CDR3 contains 16 residues. V dropped 0 bases and J dropped 0 bases, with 10 bases sitting between them. CDR3 DNA sequence: TGCGCCAGCAGCTTGGACGGCCGGAGCTCTGGAAACACCATATATTTT. Translated: CASSLDGRSSGNTIYF.

This chain joins TRBV3-1 (or the pseudogene TRBV3-2) and TRBJ1-1, with TRBD1 matching 10 bases. The germline gives CDR1 LGHDT, CDR2 YNNKEL (reference sequence). Trimming cost V 1 base and J 10 bases; bases outside gene matches: 3. The CDR3 spans 13 residues. The CDR3 coding sequence is TGTGCCAGCAGCCAAGCGAGGACAGGGGGAGCTTTCTTT. Its protein is CASSQARTGGAFF.

V gene TRBV27 combines with J gene TRBJ2-2; D gene ambiguous. V was trimmed by 3 bases and J by 1 base, leaving 9 bases between them. This CDR3 contains 15 residues. CDR1 is MNHEY, CDR2 SMNVEV, per germline (reference sequence). The CDR3 DNA sequence: TGTGCCAGCAGTTTCGACACTCTGAACACCGGGGAGCTGTTTTTT. This encodes CASSFDTLNTGELFF.

The chain combines TRBV11-3 with TRBJ2-7, with D unclear. CDR3 length: 14 amino acids. The V end was cut by 4 bases, the J end by 2 bases, with 12 bases between. Germline lookup yields CDR1 SGHNT and CDR2 YENEEA. The CDR3 region has the DNA TGTGCCAGCAGCTCTCCAGACACGACCTACGAGCAGTACTTC. It codes for CASSSPDTTYEQYF. Together with reference TRBV11-3 and TRBJ2-7, the CDR3 gives the full variable domain: EAGVVQSPRYKIIEKKQPVAFWCNPISGHNTLYWYLQNLGQGPELLIRYENEEAVDDSQLPKDRFSAERLKGVDSTLKIQPAELGDSAVYLCASSSPDTTYEQYFGPGTRLTVT.

V is TRBV3-1 (or the pseudogene TRBV3-2) and J is TRBJ2-5; 8 nucleotides agree with TRBD2. The CDR3 extends over 16 amino acids. Germline-derived CDR1 and CDR2 are LGHDT and YNNKEL (reference sequence). V lost 0 bases and J lost 5; bases outside the gene matches: 8. The CDR3 bases are TGTGCCAGCAGCCAAGATTCGACGGGGGGGCCCGAGACCCAGTACTTC. Its translation: CASSQDSTGGPETQYF.

This chain links TRBV2 with TRBJ1-2, with D possibly matching TRBD1 (5 bases). Germline CDR1 reads SNHLY; CDR2 reads FYNNEI. The V end was cut by 3 bases, the J end by 3 bases, with 8 bases between. CDR3 length: 13 residues. The DNA for the CDR3 is TGTGCCAGCAGTGACAGGGCGGACTATGGCTACACCTTC. This gives the protein CASSDRADYGYTF. The entire variable domain, with the rest obtained from reference TRBV2 and TRBJ1-2, is as follows: EPEVTQTPSHQVTQMGQEVILRCVPISNHLYFYWYRQILGQKVEFLVSFYNNEISEKSEIFDDQFSVERPDGSNFTLKIRSTKLEDSAMYFCASSDRADYGYTFGSGTRLTVV.

The chain joins TRBV7-2 to TRBJ1-1; no clear D gene. The CDR3 covers 12 residues. The V gene lost 3 bases and the J gene lost 10 bases, with 12 bases spanning the gap. Germline values: CDR1 SGHTA, CDR2 FQGNSA. CDR3: CASSFLGSGAFF. CDR3 in DNA: TGTGCCAGCAGCTTCCTCGGGTCGGGAGCTTTCTTT.

The rearrangement uses TRBV6-5 and TRBJ1-6; possibly TRBD1 for D (6 bases). The V end was cut by 7 bases, the J end by 7 bases, with 14 bases between. The CDR3 has 14 residues. Germline V gene sequence: CDR1 MNHEY, CDR2 SVGAGI. DNA of the CDR3: TGTGCCAGCACCCCTGGACAGTTCAATTCACCCCTCCACTTT. Residues: CASTPGQFNSPLHF.

The chain employs TRBV10-2 and TRBJ2-7; D gene unclear. The CDR3 length is 12 residues. CDR1 is WSHSY and CDR2 is SAAADI in the germline V gene. Trimming pared 2 bases from V and 1 base from J, leaving 3 bases between. The CDR3 loop is CASSEVSYEQYF. CDR3 coding DNA: TGCGCCAGCAGTGAGGTATCCTACGAGCAGTACTTC.

V gene TRBV4-1 combines with J gene TRBJ2-7, with D tentatively TRBD1 (7 bases). Germline CDR1 and CDR2: MGHRA and YSYEKL. CDR3 size: 13 residues. The V gene lost 4 bases and the J gene lost 4 bases, with 11 bases spanning the gap. The CDR3 protein is CASSLAGGYEQYF. CDR3 coding DNA: TGCGCCAGCAGCCTAGCAGGGGGGTACGAGCAGTACTTC.

The rearrangement uses TRBV2 and TRBJ1-5; the match to TRBD1 covers 8 bases. This CDR3 contains 15 residues. The V gene end was trimmed by 6 bases and the J gene end by 3 bases; junction bases not matched to a gene: 7. Germline CDR1 SNHLY, CDR2 FYNNEI. The CDR3 region has the DNA TGTGCCAGCAGACCGGGACAGGTCTTCAATCAGCCCCAGCATTTT. It specifies CASRPGQVFNQPQHF. Drawing the rest from reference TRBV2 and TRBJ1-5, the complete variable domain is EPEVTQTPSHQVTQMGQEVILRCVPISNHLYFYWYRQILGQKVEFLVSFYNNEISEKSEIFDDQFSVERPDGSNFTLKIRSTKLEDSAMYFCASRPGQVFNQPQHFGDGTRLSIL.

The genes are TRBV27 and TRBJ1-5; D is ambiguous. Germline V gene data show CDR1 as MNHEY and CDR2 as SMNVEV (reference sequence). CDR3 size: 14 residues. Deletions cut 10 bases from V and 3 bases from J, with 16 bases between. CDR3 loop: CATSPRDLNQPQHF. The CDR3 region has the DNA TGTGCCACCTCCCCCCGGGATCTCAATCAGCCCCAGCATTTT.

V gene TRBV6-5 combines with J gene TRBJ2-1, with D possibly TRBD2 on 5 matching bases. Trimming shortened V by 5 bases and J by 9 bases, and 11 bases separated the two germline ends. This CDR3 has 12 residues. Germline V gene sequence: CDR1 MNHEY, CDR2 SVGAGI. CDR3 sequence reads: CASSQQSGEQFF. The CDR3 coding sequence is TGTGCCAGCAGTCAACAAAGCGGTGAGCAGTTCTTC.

The genes are TRBV6-2 or TRBV6-3 and TRBJ1-1; no clear D. CDR3 length: 14 amino acids. V lost 6 bases to trimming and J lost 0 bases, with 11 bases between them. Germline V gene lookup returns CDR1 MNHEY and CDR2 SVGEGT. CDR3 coding DNA: TGTGCCAGCAGGTACAGCCACCTGAACACTGAAGCTTTCTTT. Its translation: CASRYSHLNTEAFF.